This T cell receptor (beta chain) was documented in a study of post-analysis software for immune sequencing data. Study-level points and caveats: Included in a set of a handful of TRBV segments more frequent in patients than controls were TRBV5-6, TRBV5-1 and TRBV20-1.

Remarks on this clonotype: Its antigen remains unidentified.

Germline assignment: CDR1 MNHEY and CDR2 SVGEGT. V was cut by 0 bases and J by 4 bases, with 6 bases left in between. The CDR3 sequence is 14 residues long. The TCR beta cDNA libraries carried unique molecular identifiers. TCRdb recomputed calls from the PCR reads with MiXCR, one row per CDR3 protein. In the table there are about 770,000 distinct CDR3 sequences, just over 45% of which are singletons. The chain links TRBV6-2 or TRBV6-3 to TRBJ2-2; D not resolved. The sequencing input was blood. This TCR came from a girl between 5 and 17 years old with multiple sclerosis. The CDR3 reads CASSYSRATGELFF. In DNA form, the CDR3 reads TGTGCCAGCAGTTACTCTCGAGCCACCGGGGAGCTGTTTTTT.